These T cell receptor beta chains were read from a single sample in a study of identical twins. TCRdb passed the 5' RACE reads through MiXCR, listing each CDR3 protein once. Of around 1.7 million distinct CDR3 sequences listed, 32% are singletons. The sequencing input was cord blood. The receptors were sampled from a newborn girl in good health. The CDR3 runs from the conserved cysteine through the conserved F or W. Fields, in order: J gene, D gene, V gene, clone size, CDR3 protein, CDR3 DNA. D genes are given only for firm matches. Only some rows state a clone size, as once, few, many or a class for expanded clones.

TRBJ1-1 | NA | TRBV5-1 | few | CASSFPDGITEAFF | TGCGCCAGCAGCTTCCCGGACGGAATCACTGAAGCTTTCTTT
TRBJ1-3 | NA | TRBV7-4 | NA | CASSLPLGESGNTIYF | TGTGCCAGCAGCTTACCCCTAGGAGAGTCTGGAAACACCATATATTTT
TRBJ2-7 | NA | TRBV18 | NA | CASSPGQTGRTYEQYF | TGTGCCAGCTCACCAGGTCAGACAGGCCGGACCTACGAGCAGTACTTC
TRBJ2-5 | NA | TRBV12-3/TRBV12-4 | NA | CASSSRPRETQYF | TGTGCCAGCAGCTCGAGGCCGAGGGAGACCCAGTACTTC
TRBJ2-1 | NA | TRBV2 | NA | CARPQGSGPNEQFF | TGTGCCAGACCCCAGGGGAGCGGCCCCAATGAGCAGTTCTTC
TRBJ2-7 | TRBD2 | TRBV5-8 | NA | CADAGGYSYNEQYF | TGTGCAGACGCCGGGGGGTACTCCTACAATGAGCAGTACTTC
TRBJ1-4 | NA | TRBV20-1 | NA | CSAITYLGTNEKLFF | TGCAGTGCCATAACTTATCTTGGGACTAATGAAAAACTGTTTTTT
TRBJ1-1 | TRBD1 | TRBV6-1 | NA | CASILDRGRTEAFF | TGTGCCAGCATTCTCGACAGGGGTCGTACTGAAGCTTTCTTT
TRBJ2-7 | NA | TRBV5-1 | NA | CASSSPSGEEQYF | TGCGCCAGCAGCTCCCCGTCGGGAGAAGAGCAGTACTTC
TRBJ2-5 | TRBD2 | TRBV20-1 | few | CSARISGKTQYF | TGCAGTGCTAGAATTAGCGGGAAGACCCAGTACTTC
TRBJ2-7 | NA | TRBV6-1 | NA | CASSVALIGYEQYF | TGTGCCAGCAGTGTCGCCCTGATAGGGTACGAGCAGTACTTC
TRBJ1-2 | TRBD1 | TRBV20-1 | NA | CSARRDRSNYGYTF | TGCAGTGCTAGAAGGGACAGGTCTAACTATGGCTACACCTTC
TRBJ2-5 | TRBD2 | TRBV4-2 | few | CASSQDYGRGGLETQYF | TGTGCCAGCAGCCAAGATTATGGGCGGGGGGGCCTTGAGACCCAGTACTTC
TRBJ1-1 | TRBD1 | TRBV7-9 | few | CASSLRRPGGPMNTEAFF | TGTGCCAGCAGCTTACGCCGCCCAGGGGGACCCATGAACACTGAAGCTTTCTTT